The 3 T cell receptor beta chains in this list originate from one sample, sequenced in a study of T cells in Graves' hyperthyroidism and ophthalmopathy. Amplification yielded TCR beta CDR3 regions, with RNA transcripts as the source. Primed by the HTBI set, a first-round RT-PCR was run on the TCR CDR3. One entry per CDR3 protein, called by TCRdb with MiXCR from the multiplex PCR reads. Among about 760,000 distinct CDR3 sequences, roughly 32% were seen once, and the ten largest hold around a third. Sequencing was carried out using blood. These receptor sequences come from a woman aged 40 to 55 with Graves' hyperthyroidism.

In its sample, this clonotype was seen a few times. The chain carries TRBV19 and TRBJ2-5; 14 positions agree with TRBD2. Trimming cost V 8 bases and J 2 bases; bases outside gene matches: 4. The CDR3 covers 15 residues. From germline, CDR1 is LNHDA and CDR2 SQIVND (reference sequence). The CDR3 nucleotides read TGTGCCAGTTCGACTAGCGGGGGGGCTCAAGAGACCCAGTACTTC. It specifies CASSTSGGAQETQYF. The full variable domain, rest sourced from reference TRBV19 and TRBJ2-5, is DGGITQSPKYLFRKEGQNVTLSCEQNLNHDAMYWYRQDPGQGLRLIYYSQIVNDFQKGDIAEGYSVSREKKESFPLTVTSAQKNPTAFYLCASSTSGGAQETQYFGPGTRLLVL.

This clonotype showed up many times. The chain joins TRBV7-2 to TRBJ1-5, with D possibly being TRBD1 (5 bases). The CDR3 runs 17 residues. V was trimmed by 5 bases and J by 2 bases, leaving 19 bases between them. Germline V gives CDR1 SGHTA, CDR2 FQGNSA. The chain's CDR3 is CASSPSGPSGGNQPQHF. CDR3 sequence (DNA): TGTGCCAGCAGCCCATCGGGACCCTCGGGGGGCAATCAGCCCCAGCATTTT.

CDR3 in amino acids: CASSRRDTEDIQYF. CDR3 DNA: TGTGCCAGCAGCCGACGGGACACCGAGGACATTCAGTACTTC. The chain has TRBV7-8 and TRBJ2-7; D is possibly TRBD1 (6 bases). The end of the DNA is better explained by TRBJ2-4, so the J call may be wrong. The CDR3 extends over 14 amino acids. CDR1 and CDR2 (germline): SGHVS, FQNEAQ.